One and the same sample provided the 11 T cell receptor beta chains below, sequenced in a study of T-cell reconstitution after alpha-beta-depleted transplantation in children. A TCRbeta library incorporating unique molecular identifiers was prepared. MiXCR was run by TCRdb on the PCR reads, yielding one entry per CDR3 protein. Among just over 350,000 distinct CDR3 sequences listed, 10% to 15% were seen once. The source was PBMCs, collected from the stem cell graft. These receptors were collected from a human donor who donated a stem cell graft to a child with Fanconi anemia.

This clonotype was seen ten or more times. The rearrangement uses TRBV12-3 or TRBV12-4 and TRBJ2-7; D is uncertain. Trimming stripped 6 bases from V and 1 base from J, with 7 bases between. The CDR3 sequence is 12 residues long. The CDR3: CASSAESYEQYF. The DNA of the CDR3 is TGTGCCAGCAGCGCAGAGTCCTACGAGCAGTACTTC.

This clonotype has a count of ten or more. The rearrangement links TRBV4-2 to TRBJ1-1; 8 bases match TRBD1. Trimming took 4 bases from V and 10 from J; bases not matched to a gene: 14. The germline gives CDR1 LGHNA, CDR2 YNFKEQ. This CDR3 is built from 15 residues. DNA of the CDR3: TGTGCCAGCAGCCCCGGACAGGGAGAGATATCGAGAGCTTTCTTT. As protein: CASSPGQGEISRAFF.

The gene calls are TRBV12-3 or TRBV12-4 and TRBJ2-2; no definite D call. Trimming shortened V by 3 bases and J by 6 bases, and 11 bases separated the two germline ends. The CDR3 covers 14 residues. The CDR3 bases are TGTGCCAGCAGTTTGGGTAGGGTGGCCGGGGAGCTGTTTTTT. It yields the protein CASSLGRVAGELFF.

This clonotype has ten or more counts. The chain recombines TRBV6-6 with TRBJ1-6; D is unresolved. The CDR3 consists of 13 residues. V lost 6 bases and J 9 bases, leaving 12 bases between the germline ends. Germline V CDR1 and CDR2: MNHNY, SVGAGI (reference sequence). CDR3 DNA sequence: TGTGCCAGCAGCGGACCTTTCGGTTCACCCCTCCACTTT. This encodes CASSGPFGSPLHF.

This clonotype was observed a few times. The chain carries TRBV28 and TRBJ1-2, with TRBD1 as a possible D gene (5 bases). The germline V gene encodes CDR1 MDHEN and CDR2 SYDVKM. The CDR3 extends over 14 amino acids. Trimming removed 3 bases from V and 3 bases from J, with 11 bases in between. Here the CDR3 reads CASSFLGGDYGYTF. The CDR3, as DNA: TGTGCCAGCAGTTTTCTCGGAGGGGACTATGGCTACACCTTC.

This clonotype was counted many times. The rearrangement uses TRBV27 and TRBJ1-1; D gene unclear. V lost 6 bases and J lost 5, with 10 bases in between. The CDR3 runs to 12 residues. Germline CDR1 is MNHEY and CDR2 is SMNVEV (reference sequence). CDR3 protein: CASSQQGTEAFF. CDR3 DNA sequence: TGTGCCAGCAGCCAACAAGGGACTGAAGCTTTCTTT.

The chain recombines TRBV4-3 with TRBJ2-3; D may correspond to TRBD1 or TRBD2 (5 bases each). V lost 4 bases and J 5 bases, leaving 10 bases between the germline ends. The length of the CDR3 is 13 residues. CDR1 is LGHNA and CDR2 is YSLEER in the germline V gene. Here the CDR3 DNA reads TGCGCCAGCAGCCTCGGGGCGGAAGATACGCAGTATTTT. Protein product: CASSLGAEDTQYF.

This clonotype was observed a few times. The chain uses TRBV7-9 and TRBJ2-3; D ambiguous. This CDR3 region has 13 residues. Germline CDR1 and CDR2: SEHNR and FQNEAQ (reference sequence). The V and J ends lost 1 base and 5 bases respectively, with 7 bases between them. CDR3 coding DNA: TGTGCCAGCAGCTTAGAAGGGAAAGATACGCAGTATTTT. Protein product: CASSLEGKDTQYF.

This clonotype occurred a few times. The V gene is TRBV7-2, the J gene TRBJ1-1; D not resolved. Germline CDR1 and CDR2: SGHTA and FQGNSA. This CDR3 is built from 14 residues. Trimming took off 2 bases at V and 7 bases at J, with 14 bases between the two ends. The CDR3: CASSLLTRRIEAFF. The CDR3 coding sequence is TGTGCCAGCAGCTTACTTACAAGGAGGATTGAAGCTTTCTTT.

The chain is built from TRBV20-1 and TRBJ1-1, with 7 bases lining up with TRBD1. CDR1 is DFQATT, CDR2 SNEGSKA, per germline (reference sequence). The V and J ends lost 2 bases and 1 base, in that order; junction bases with no gene match: 4. CDR3 length: 14 residues. CDR3 in DNA: TGCAGTGCTAGATTGGAGGGGGCGAACACTGAAGCTTTCTTT. Translation gives CSARLEGANTEAFF.

The chain links TRBV12-3 or TRBV12-4 to TRBJ2-5; 8 nucleotides match TRBD1. CDR3 size: 15 residues. V was pared by 6 bases and J by 5 bases, with 11 bases of the junction left unmatched. The DNA of the CDR3 is TGTGCCAGCAGCCAGTCCAGGGGGCGCGTGGAGACCCAGTACTTC. The encoded protein is CASSQSRGRVETQYF.